The next 22 T cell receptor beta chains were all read from a single sample in a study of T cell responses to AZD1222 COVID-19 vaccine. TCRdb's table, derived via immunoSEQ multiplex PCR, lists solely in-frame clones and lacks some. The sample includes 170,000 or so clones, 90% of them seen just once. The specimen comprised peripheral blood, sampled on day 0 of AZD1222 vaccination. Receptors originate from an adult in good health.

The CDR3 DNA follows: TGTGCCAGCAGCCCCCCGACGGGGAACACTGAAGCTTTCTTT. Translating gives CASSPPTGNTEAFF. The chain carries TRBV3-1 (or the pseudogene TRBV3-2) and TRBJ1-1, with D hard to call. Trimming removed 4 bases from V and 1 base from J, with 10 bases in between. This CDR3 contains 14 residues. Germline V gene sequence: CDR1 LGHDT, CDR2 YNNKEL (reference sequence).

J is TRBJ1-3 and V is TRBV25-1; a possible D gene is TRBD1 (6 bases). The CDR3 loop spans 13 amino acids. Germline lookup yields CDR1 MGHDK and CDR2 SYGVNS. Trimming cost V 2 bases and J 11 bases, with 13 bases left between them. The CDR3: CASSEDRFGPIYF. The CDR3 coding sequence is TGTGCCAGCAGTGAAGACAGGTTCGGCCCCATATATTTT.

The V and J genes are TRBV19 and TRBJ1-1; D call uncertain. Germline CDR1 and CDR2: LNHDA and SQIVND (reference sequence). V lost 3 bases to trimming and J lost 0 bases, with 5 bases between them. The CDR3 length is 13 residues. The CDR3 loop is CASSILVNTEAFF. As DNA, the CDR3 is TGTGCCAGTAGTATTTTGGTGAACACTGAAGCTTTCTTT. The full variable domain, completed using reference TRBV19 and TRBJ1-1, is DGGITQSPKYLFRKEGQNVTLSCEQNLNHDAMYWYRQDPGQGLRLIYYSQIVNDFQKGDIAEGYSVSREKKESFPLTVTSAQKNPTAFYLCASSILVNTEAFFGQGTRLTVV.

This chain links TRBV9 with TRBJ2-1; D uncertain. V shed 0 bases and J shed 0 bases, with 10 bases lying between them. The germline CDR1 and CDR2 sequences are SGDLS and YYNGEE. The CDR3 length is 16 residues. CDR3 in amino acids: CASSVGRLSSYNEQFF. The DNA for the CDR3 is TGTGCCAGCAGCGTAGGTCGCCTGAGCTCCTACAATGAGCAGTTCTTC.

The chain employs TRBV9 and TRBJ2-3, with D perhaps TRBD1 or TRBD2 (5 bases each). Germline CDR1 and CDR2: SGDLS and YYNGEE. The CDR3 totals 13 residues. V was shortened by 2 bases and J by 4 bases, with 8 bases between the two germline ends. CDR3 bases: TGTGCCAGCAGCGTCGAGGGACCAGATACGCAGTATTTT. Translated: CASSVEGPDTQYF. Full variable domain (missing parts from reference TRBV9 and TRBJ2-3): DSGVTQTPKHLITATGQRVTLRCSPRSGDLSVYWYQQSLDQGLQFLIQYYNGEERAKGNILERFSAQQFPDLHSELNLSSLELGDSALYFCASSVEGPDTQYFGPGTRLTVL.

V usage is TRBV4-2 and J usage is TRBJ1-2; TRBD1 might be the D (5 bases). Between the trimmed V and J ends, which lost 4 bases and 3 bases, there was a span of 9 bases. The germline V gene encodes CDR1 LGHNA and CDR2 YNFKEQ. CDR3 length equals 13 residues. Here the CDR3 DNA reads TGTGCCAGCAGCCGGGGGGAAGACTATGGCTACACCTTC. Its translation is CASSRGEDYGYTF.

DNA of the CDR3: TGTGCCAGCAGCTTAAATCCCTCTGGAAACACCATATATTTT. This gives the protein CASSLNPSGNTIYF. The chain has TRBV11-1 and TRBJ1-3; the D is unclear. CDR3 size: 14 residues. Germline CDR1 is SGHAT and CDR2 is FQDESV (reference sequence). The V and J ends lost 2 bases and 0 bases respectively, with 5 bases between them.

This clone was detected once. J is TRBJ2-5 and V is TRBV7-9; no definite D call. The CDR3 length is 13 residues. V lost 1 base and J lost 4, with 7 bases in between. The germline gives CDR1 SEHNR, CDR2 FQNEAQ (reference sequence). The CDR3 region has the DNA TGTGCCAGCAGCTTAGACGGTCTAGAGACCCAGTACTTC. It specifies CASSLDGLETQYF.

The rearrangement joins TRBV5-1 to TRBJ2-3; 13 nucleotides match TRBD2. Germline values: CDR1 SGHRS, CDR2 YFSETQ. The CDR3 runs to 19 residues. V shed 1 base, J shed 1 base, and the junction held 9 bases outside the gene matches. The CDR3: CASSLIPTSGGFGTDTQYF. The CDR3 region has the DNA TGCGCCAGCAGCTTGATTCCGACTAGCGGGGGGTTTGGCACAGATACGCAGTATTTT.

This clone was observed a single time. The rearrangement links TRBV19 to TRBJ1-3; D gene unclear. The CDR3 runs 13 residues. V shed 5 bases and J shed 0 bases, with 5 bases lying between them. CDR1 is LNHDA, CDR2 SQIVND, per germline (reference sequence). The DNA for the CDR3 is TGTGCCAGTAGTGGCAGCTCTGGAAACACCATATATTTT. Amino acid sequence: CASSGSSGNTIYF.

Remarks on this clone: The junction shows a germline mismatch at one end, possibly a read error. The chain combines TRBV6-1 with TRBJ2-3, with 7 bases identical to TRBD2. This CDR3 is 15 amino acids long. Germline V lookup: CDR1 MNHNS, CDR2 SASEGT. The CDR3 sequence is CASIEAGTGKDTQYF. The CDR3, as DNA: TGTGCCAGCATTGAAGCGGGGACCGGGAAAGATACGCAGTATTTT.

V gene TRBV7-9 combines with J gene TRBJ1-1, with D possibly matching TRBD1 (5 bases). Between the trimmed V and J ends, which lost 7 bases and 3 bases, there was a span of 21 bases. Per germline, CDR1 SEHNR and CDR2 FQNEAQ (reference sequence). This CDR3 is built from 16 residues. The CDR3 coding sequence is TGTGCCAGCACCCCCCCCCGCCGGGGAGGGGACACTGAAGCTTTCTTT. Amino acids: CASTPPRRGGDTEAFF.

V is TRBV6-1 and J is TRBJ2-7; D is unresolved. Trimming shortened V by 3 bases and J by 4 bases, and 1 base separated the two germline ends. This CDR3 is 10 amino acids long. Germline CDR1 MNHNS, CDR2 SASEGT. The CDR3 coding sequence is TGTGCCAGCAGTGATTACGAGCAGTACTTC. Amino acid sequence: CASSDYEQYF.

This rearrangement joins TRBV5-6 to TRBJ2-1; D tentatively fits TRBD1 or TRBD2 (5 bases each). The CDR3 loop spans 14 amino acids. Germline CDR1 is SGHDT and CDR2 is YYEEEE. V was shortened by 2 bases and J by 8 bases, with 14 bases between the two germline ends. The CDR3 bases are TGTGCCAGCAGCTTCGCCGGGACGAGGTATGAGCAGTTCTTC. Translated: CASSFAGTRYEQFF.

Comments on this clone: Germline and junction disagree at one end, which may indicate a read error. The V call is TRBV24-1, the J call TRBJ2-7; D is unresolved. The germline V gene encodes CDR1 KGHDR and CDR2 SFDVKD. CDR3 length: 12 residues. The CDR3 region has the DNA TGTGCCACCAGTGATTTCCGGGCAAAGGTGGACTTC. Translating it yields CATSDFRAKVDF.

The chain joins TRBV9 to TRBJ2-1; D might be TRBD1 or TRBD2, each matching 5 bases. Per the germline V gene, CDR1 is SGDLS and CDR2 is YYNGEE. The CDR3 is 16 residues long. V was shortened by 0 bases and J by 7 bases, with 17 bases between the two germline ends. CDR3 region: CASSVAVGLGENEQFF. CDR3 DNA: TGTGCCAGCAGCGTAGCCGTGGGGCTGGGGGAGAATGAGCAGTTCTTC.

The gene calls are TRBV19 and TRBJ1-5, with D tentatively TRBD1 (5 bases). The CDR3 totals 16 residues. Looked up from germline, CDR1 is LNHDA and CDR2 is SQIVND (reference sequence). V gave up 3 bases and J gave up 2 bases, with 14 bases separating them. CDR3 nucleotide sequence: TGTGCCAGTAGTATTTCTCTCAGGGTTGGCAATCAGCCCCAGCATTTT. As protein: CASSISLRVGNQPQHF.

The chain combines TRBV18 with TRBJ2-3, with D possibly matching TRBD2 (6 bases). Germline CDR1 reads KGHSH; CDR2 reads LQKENI. Between the trimmed V and J ends, which lost 6 bases and 4 bases, there was a span of 17 bases. The CDR3 runs to 15 residues. In DNA form, the CDR3 reads TGTGCCAGCTCGCCGCAGGGCGGGGCCGCAGATACGCAGTATTTT. Translating it yields CASSPQGGAADTQYF. Using reference TRBV18 and TRBJ2-3 for the parts outside the CDR3, the full variable domain is NAGVMQNPRHLVRRRGQEARLRCSPMKGHSHVYWYRQLPEEGLKFMVYLQKENIIDESGMPKERFSAEFPKEGPSILRIQQVVRGDSAAYFCASSPQGGAADTQYFGPGTRLTVL.

The J gene is TRBJ1-2, the V gene TRBV27, with TRBD1 matching 12 bases. Germline V gene data show CDR1 as MNHEY and CDR2 as SMNVEV (reference sequence). CDR3 size: 14 residues. The V segment lost 4 bases and the J segment 5 bases; nucleotides outside the gene matches: 2. The DNA of the CDR3 is TGTGCCAGCAGTTGGGACAGGGGGCGATATGGCTACACCTTC. This translates into CASSWDRGRYGYTF.

The chain couples TRBV20-1 to TRBJ2-7; D remains ambiguous. CDR1 and CDR2 from the germline V gene are DFQATT and SNEGSKA (reference sequence). V lost 3 bases, J lost 0 bases, and 12 bases lay in between. CDR3 length equals 14 residues. This chain's CDR3 is CSASSGLNSYEQYF. The CDR3 DNA reads TGCAGTGCTAGTTCCGGGCTGAACTCCTACGAGCAGTACTTC.

V and J are TRBV19 and TRBJ2-2; 8 bases map to TRBD1. Germline trimming cut 10 bases from V and 2 bases from J; bases unmatched to any gene: 6. This CDR3 spans 14 amino acids. In germline, CDR1 is LNHDA, CDR2 SQIVND (reference sequence). The CDR3 loop is CATRDRINTGELFF. The CDR3 nucleotides are TGTGCCACCCGGGACAGGATCAACACCGGGGAGCTGTTTTTT.

This clone was recorded only once. The sample carries other DNA sequences with the same CDR3. This chain joins TRBV5-1 and TRBJ2-5; 8 bases are a match to TRBD2. V trimming: 0 bases; J trimming: 5 bases; junction bases outside the gene matches: 6. The CDR3 runs to 15 residues. CDR1 is SGHRS, CDR2 YFSETQ, per germline. CDR3 amino acids: CASSLAGGAGETQYF. CDR3 sequence (DNA): TGCGCCAGCAGCTTGGCCGGGGGGGCCGGGGAGACCCAGTACTTC.